Presented here are 16 T cell receptor beta chains from one specimen sequenced in a study of technical replicates of blood from a few donors. Profiled with immunoSEQ multiplex PCR; TCRdb holds only in-frame clones, not every one. This sample has 95,000 to 100,000 clones; almost 96% occur once, and the top ten carry 0.23%. Material: T cells isolated from PBMCs. These receptors originate from a human donor in good health.

This chain connects TRBV5-6 to TRBJ1-4; unclear D gene. Germline V gene lookup returns CDR1 SGHDT and CDR2 YYEEEE. Trimming shortened V by 3 bases and J by 0 bases, and 18 bases separated the two germline ends. The CDR3 extends over 18 amino acids. The CDR3 loop is CASSSDGQLAPTNEKLFF. The CDR3 region has the DNA TGTGCCAGCAGCTCCGACGGCCAGCTAGCTCCAACTAATGAAAAACTGTTTTTT.

This chain connects TRBV7-6 to TRBJ2-5, with 10 nucleotides matching TRBD2. CDR1 is SGHVS and CDR2 is FNYEAQ in the germline V gene. The CDR3 is 15 amino acids. V was clipped by 4 bases and J by 4 bases; unmatched bases: 6. The CDR3 spells CASSYVQREGETQYF. DNA of the CDR3: TGTGCCAGCAGCTACGTGCAGCGGGAGGGAGAGACCCAGTACTTC.

CDR3 sequence reads: CASSPYRGGDSYEQYF. CDR3 DNA sequence: TGTGCCAGCAGCCCCTACCGGGGAGGGGACTCCTACGAGCAGTACTTC. J is TRBJ2-7 and V is TRBV7-9; 7 bases line up with TRBD2. CDR3 length equals 16 residues. Germline assignment: CDR1 SEHNR and CDR2 FQNEAQ (reference sequence). Trimming at V came to 5 bases and at J to 0 bases, leaving 10 bases not matched to a gene.

V is TRBV27 and J is TRBJ2-1; 13 nucleotides line up with TRBD2. Germline values: CDR1 MNHEY, CDR2 SMNVEV (reference sequence). V dropped 0 bases and J dropped 9; count of bases not matched to a gene: 5. The CDR3 covers 16 residues. The CDR3 region is CASSLSPGLAGLEQFF. In DNA form, the CDR3 reads TGTGCCAGCAGTTTATCTCCGGGACTAGCGGGGCTTGAGCAGTTCTTC.

J is TRBJ1-5 and V is TRBV5-1, with D maybe TRBD1 (6 bases). Germline V gives CDR1 SGHRS, CDR2 YFSETQ. V was pared by 4 bases and J by 7 bases, with 18 bases between. There are 15 residues in the CDR3. The CDR3 loop is CASSPDGQREQPQHF. CDR3 in DNA: TGCGCCAGCAGCCCAGACGGACAGCGGGAGCAGCCCCAGCATTTT.

Worth noting for this clone: The sample has other DNA sequences that encode this CDR3 too. The chain recombines TRBV5-1 with TRBJ1-5; tentatively, D is TRBD1 (6 bases). The germline V and J ends were trimmed by 1 base and 1 base, with 9 bases remaining between them. Germline CDR1 and CDR2: SGHRS and YFSETQ. This CDR3 is built from 15 residues. The CDR3 here is CASSLSTGSNQPQHF. The CDR3 DNA reads as TGCGCCAGCAGCTTGTCAACAGGGAGCAATCAGCCCCAGCATTTT.

The chain links TRBV5-4 to TRBJ2-2; the D gene is possibly TRBD2 (6 bases). CDR1 SGHNT and CDR2 YYREEE come from the germline V gene (reference sequence). There are 14 residues in the CDR3. The V and J ends lost 3 bases and 6 bases respectively, with 12 bases between them. Here the CDR3 DNA reads TGTGCCAGCAGCTGGGGGGTAGAGGCCGGGGAGCTGTTTTTT. It yields the protein CASSWGVEAGELFF.

The chain links TRBV4-2 to TRBJ2-6; the D gene is possibly TRBD1 (6 bases). The ends were cut back, 3 bases at V and 0 bases at J, with 15 bases in the middle. There are 18 residues in the CDR3. Germline assignment: CDR1 LGHNA and CDR2 YNFKEQ. Written as DNA, the CDR3 is TGTGCCAGCAGCCAGGAGGAAAACAGGGCCTCTGGGGCCAACGTCCTGACTTTC. Its translation is CASSQEENRASGANVLTF.

The V gene is TRBV28, the J gene TRBJ1-1; D is undetermined. V was trimmed by 10 bases and J by 7 bases, leaving 10 bases between them. Germline values: CDR1 MDHEN, CDR2 SYDVKM. CDR3 length: 10 amino acids. The CDR3 reads CATNSHEAFF. The CDR3 DNA is TGTGCCACAAACAGCCATGAAGCTTTCTTT.

The V call is TRBV30, the J call TRBJ2-2; 8 nucleotides match TRBD1. CDR1 GTSNPN and CDR2 SVGIG come from the germline V gene (reference sequence). V shed 3 bases, J shed 8 bases, and the junction held 5 bases outside the gene matches. The CDR3 is 13 residues long. In nucleotides, the CDR3 is TGTGCCTGGAGCCACAGGGGGACTGGGGAGCTGTTTTTT. Translating it yields CAWSHRGTGELFF.

The rearrangement joins TRBV7-3 to TRBJ1-3, with D perhaps TRBD1 (6 bases). The ends were cut back, 6 bases at V and 3 bases at J, with 6 bases in the middle. Germline CDR1 and CDR2: SGHTA and FQGTGA. The CDR3 runs to 12 residues. In nucleotides, the CDR3 is TGTGCCAGCAGAGGGGGTGGAAACACCATATATTTT. It codes for CASRGGGNTIYF.

CDR3 in DNA: TGTGCCAGCAGTGCCTCGACAGGGGGCTATCAGCCCCAGCATTTT. Amino acids: CASSASTGGYQPQHF. This rearrangement joins TRBV6-1 to TRBJ1-5; 10 nucleotides line up with TRBD1. The CDR3 runs to 15 residues. Germline CDR1 reads MNHNS; CDR2 reads SASEGT. The J segment lost 5 bases and the V segment lost 4 bases, leaving 5 bases of the junction unmatched.

The V call is TRBV2, the J call TRBJ2-1; possible D gene TRBD2, 6 bases. The germline V and J ends were trimmed by 5 bases and 4 bases, with 12 bases remaining between them. Germline CDR1 reads SNHLY; CDR2 reads FYNNEI. This CDR3 has 14 amino acids. The CDR3 sequence is CASSFSGPYNEQFF. The CDR3 bases are TGTGCCAGCAGTTTTAGCGGACCATACAATGAGCAGTTCTTC.

This clone was counted between two and nine times. V is TRBV11-1 and J is TRBJ1-1; 7 bases align to TRBD1. The CDR3 runs to 12 residues. Losses at the gene ends were 4 bases for V and 8 bases for J; bases not matched to a gene: 4. The V gene's germline CDR1 is SGHAT and CDR2 FQDESV (reference sequence). The DNA of the CDR3 is TGTGCCAGCAGCTCCGACAGGGAGGAAGCTTTCTTT. This codes for CASSSDREEAFF. Looking up the rest from reference TRBV11-1 and TRBJ1-1 gives the full variable domain: EAEVAQSPRYKITEKSQAVAFWCDPISGHATLYWYRQILGQGPELLVQFQDESVVDDSQLPKDRFSAERLKGVDSTLKIQPAELGDSAMYLCASSSDREEAFFGQGTRLTVV.

The chain is built from TRBV30 and TRBJ2-6; 7 bases map to TRBD1. The CDR3 consists of 18 residues. The ends lost 8 bases at V and 2 bases at J; junction bases unmatched: 18. The germline V gene encodes CDR1 GTSNPN and CDR2 SVGIG (reference sequence). The CDR3 protein is CALDAIRGFPPGANVLTF. Written as DNA, the CDR3 is TGTGCCCTGGACGCTATCAGGGGGTTCCCCCCTGGGGCCAACGTCCTGACTTTC.

This clone was recorded once. The chain joins TRBV9 to TRBJ2-3, with D hard to call. The CDR3 is 12 residues long. V was shortened by 0 bases and J by 6 bases, with 5 bases between the two germline ends. Germline CDR1 SGDLS, CDR2 YYNGEE. As DNA, the CDR3 is TGTGCCAGCAGCGTAGGTTCGGATACGCAGTATTTT. Residues: CASSVGSDTQYF. The full variable domain, in which reference TRBV9 and TRBJ2-3 provide the parts outside the CDR3, is DSGVTQTPKHLITATGQRVTLRCSPRSGDLSVYWYQQSLDQGLQFLIQYYNGEERAKGNILERFSAQQFPDLHSELNLSSLELGDSALYFCASSVGSDTQYFGPGTRLTVL.